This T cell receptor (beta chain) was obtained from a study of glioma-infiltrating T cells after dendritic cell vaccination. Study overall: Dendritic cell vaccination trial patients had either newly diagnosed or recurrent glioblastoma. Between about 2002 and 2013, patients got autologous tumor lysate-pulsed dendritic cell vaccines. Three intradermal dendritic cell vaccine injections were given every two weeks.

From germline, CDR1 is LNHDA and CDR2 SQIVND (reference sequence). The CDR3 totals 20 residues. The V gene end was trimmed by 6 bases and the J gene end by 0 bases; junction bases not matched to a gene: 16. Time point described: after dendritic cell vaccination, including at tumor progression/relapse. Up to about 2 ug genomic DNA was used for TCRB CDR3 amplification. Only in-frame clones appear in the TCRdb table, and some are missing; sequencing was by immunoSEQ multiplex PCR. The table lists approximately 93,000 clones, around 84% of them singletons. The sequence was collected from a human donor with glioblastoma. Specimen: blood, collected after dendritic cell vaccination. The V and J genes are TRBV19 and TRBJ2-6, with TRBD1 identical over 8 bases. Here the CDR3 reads CASSNPRYRDRNSGANVLTF. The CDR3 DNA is TGTGCCAGTAGCAACCCGCGGTATAGGGACAGGAACTCTGGGGCCAACGTCCTGACTTTC.